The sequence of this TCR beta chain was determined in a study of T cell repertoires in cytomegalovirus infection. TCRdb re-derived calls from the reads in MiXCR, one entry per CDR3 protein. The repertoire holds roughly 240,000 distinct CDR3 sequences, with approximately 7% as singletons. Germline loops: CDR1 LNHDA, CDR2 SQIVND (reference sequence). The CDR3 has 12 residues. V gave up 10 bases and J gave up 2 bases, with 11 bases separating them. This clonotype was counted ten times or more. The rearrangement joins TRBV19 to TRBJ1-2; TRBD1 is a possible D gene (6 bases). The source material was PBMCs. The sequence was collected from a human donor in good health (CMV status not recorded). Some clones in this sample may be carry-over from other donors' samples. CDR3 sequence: CATGQQNYGYTF. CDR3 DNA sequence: TGTGCCACCGGACAGCAAAACTATGGCTACACCTTC.